These 14 T cell receptor beta chains came from one sample sequenced in a study of cytotoxic CD8 clonotypes in ibrutinib-treated CLL. Repertoires were generated with immunoSEQ multiplex PCR, while TCRdb's copy carries only in-frame clones and drops some. Found here are 150,000 to 200,000 clones, around nine tenths of them singletons; the top ten hold about 2.9%. The sequences come from PBMCs, collected at disease progression, from a patient treated with ibrutinib. The source is a human donor with chronic lymphocytic leukemia.

The chain has TRBV9 and TRBJ2-3, with 7 bases lining up with TRBD2. This CDR3 is 16 amino acids long. CDR1 is SGDLS and CDR2 is YYNGEE in the germline V gene. The trim removed 0 bases at V and 3 bases at J, leaving 7 bases unmatched. The CDR3 region has the DNA TGTGCCAGCAGCGTAGGGGTTTGGACTAGTACAGATACGCAGTATTTT. Protein sequence: CASSVGVWTSTDTQYF.

This chain uses TRBV5-1 with TRBJ2-2, with D possibly TRBD2 on 5 matching bases. This CDR3 is built from 15 residues. The V gene lost 2 bases and the J gene lost 4 bases, with 12 bases spanning the gap. Germline V lookup: CDR1 SGHRS, CDR2 YFSETQ. CDR3 coding DNA: TGCGCCAGCAGCTTTGAGGGTCGGGGCACCGGGGAGCTGTTTTTT. This encodes CASSFEGRGTGELFF. The full variable domain, in which reference TRBV5-1 and TRBJ2-2 provide the parts outside the CDR3, is KAGVTQTPRYLIKTRGQQVTLSCSPISGHRSVSWYQQTPGQGLQFLFEYFSETQRNKGNFPGRFSGRQFSNSRSEMNVSTLELGDSALYLCASSFEGRGTGELFFGEGSRLTVL.

The chain employs TRBV15 and TRBJ2-7; D may be TRBD1 (6 bases). This CDR3 is 14 amino acids long. Between the trimmed V and J ends, which lost 5 bases and 6 bases, there was a span of 17 bases. The V gene's germline CDR1 is LNHNV and CDR2 YYDKDF (reference sequence). CDR3 DNA sequence: TGTGCCACCAGCGGCGACAGGCCTCGGGGCGAGCAGTACTTC. As protein: CATSGDRPRGEQYF.

Here the CDR3 reads CASSATGTGLAEQYF. CDR3 bases: TGTGCCAGCAGCGCCACCGGGACAGGGCTTGCCGAGCAGTACTTC. The chain combines TRBV5-6 with TRBJ2-7; TRBD1 aligns across 9 bases. This CDR3 contains 15 residues. CDR1 and CDR2 from the germline V gene are SGHDT and YYEEEE. V shed 4 bases, J shed 6 bases, and the junction held 11 bases outside the gene matches.

The chain recombines TRBV7-3 with TRBJ2-2; D possibly uses TRBD1 or TRBD2 (5 bases each). Trimming left V 6 bases short and J 7 bases short, with 18 bases between. Germline CDR1 SGHTA, CDR2 FQGTGA. The CDR3 runs to 15 residues. The CDR3 region has the DNA TGTGCCAGCAGACAAGCCGGGACCCAAAACGGGGAGCTGTTTTTT. This encodes CASRQAGTQNGELFF.

This chain uses TRBV4-2 with TRBJ2-1; D uncertain. Germline values: CDR1 LGHNA, CDR2 YNFKEQ. The CDR3 contains 14 residues. V was cut by 3 bases and J by 6 bases, with 12 bases left in between. The CDR3 nucleotides read TGTGCCAGCAGCCAGAAGACTGGCTCCAATGAGCAGTTCTTC. It translates to CASSQKTGSNEQFF.

This chain links TRBV7-9 with TRBJ2-7, with D tentatively TRBD1 (6 bases). V was cut by 4 bases and J by 0 bases, with 13 bases left in between. Germline lookup yields CDR1 SEHNR and CDR2 FQNEAQ (reference sequence). CDR3 size: 15 residues. The CDR3 bases are TGTGCCAGCAGCTACAGGGAGAGGATCTCCTACGAGCAGTACTTC. Translated, it gives CASSYRERISYEQYF.

The rearrangement links TRBV19 to TRBJ2-7; 7 bases align to TRBD2. The CDR3 covers 15 residues. Unmatched junction bases numbered 7, after V lost 3 bases and J lost 2 bases. The germline V gene has CDR1 LNHDA and CDR2 SQIVND (reference sequence). The CDR3 DNA sequence: TGTGCCAGTAGTATGAGGGAGCGGGAAGCCTACGAGCAGTACTTC. Translation gives CASSMREREAYEQYF.

The V and J genes are TRBV19 and TRBJ1-2; D gene unclear. The CDR3 is made up of 11 amino acids. The V gene's germline CDR1 is LNHDA and CDR2 SQIVND (reference sequence). The V end was cut by 5 bases, the J end by 7 bases, with 8 bases between. CDR3 DNA: TGTGCCAGTAGTCTGGGTGGTGGCTACACCTTC. This translates into CASSLGGGYTF.

Comments on this clone: Different DNA sequences within this sample yield the same CDR3. This chain links TRBV4-2 with TRBJ1-1; TRBD1 is a possible D gene (5 bases). The CDR3 spans 16 residues. The germline gives CDR1 LGHNA, CDR2 YNFKEQ. V shed 0 bases and J shed 0 bases, with 11 bases lying between them. The CDR3 DNA is TGTGCCAGCAGCCAAGATCCGGGGCCGATGAACACTGAAGCTTTCTTT. This codes for CASSQDPGPMNTEAFF.

A note on this clone: Other DNA sequences in this sample translate to the same CDR3. The chain recombines TRBV19 with TRBJ1-1; D is possibly TRBD1 (5 bases). This CDR3 spans 13 amino acids. Germline CDR1 and CDR2: LNHDA and SQIVND (reference sequence). V lost 2 bases, J lost 4 bases, and 8 bases lay in between. The CDR3 DNA reads as TGTGCCAGTAGTATACAGGGCTCCACTGAAGCTTTCTTT. Protein: CASSIQGSTEAFF.

This chain connects TRBV10-2 to TRBJ2-2; 9 bases map to TRBD2. The V gene end was trimmed by 6 bases and the J gene end by 5 bases; junction bases not matched to a gene: 4. The CDR3 runs 14 residues. In germline, CDR1 is WSHSY, CDR2 SAAADI. The CDR3 nucleotides read TGCGCCAGCAGGGCGGGAGGGTTAACCGGGGAGCTGTTTTTT. It encodes CASRAGGLTGELFF.

The chain carries TRBV5-4 and TRBJ2-7, with unresolved D. V dropped 4 bases and J dropped 7 bases, with 9 bases sitting between them. This CDR3 spans 11 amino acids. CDR1 is SGHNT, CDR2 YYREEE, per germline (reference sequence). The CDR3 spells CASSQVGEQYF. In DNA form, the CDR3 reads TGTGCCAGCAGCCAAGTGGGGGAGCAGTACTTC. The full variable domain, in which reference TRBV5-4 and TRBJ2-7 provide the parts outside the CDR3, is ETGVTQSPTHLIKTRGQQVTLRCSSQSGHNTVSWYQQALGQGPQFIFQYYREEENGRGNFPPRFSGLQFPNYSSELNVNALELDDSALYLCASSQVGEQYFGPGTRLTVT.

This chain links TRBV19 with TRBJ2-2; a possible D gene is TRBD2 (6 bases). V was shortened by 6 bases and J by 6 bases, with 17 bases between the two germline ends. This CDR3 has 15 residues. Germline CDR1 is LNHDA and CDR2 is SQIVND (reference sequence). In DNA form, the CDR3 reads TGTGCCAGTAGCCCCCCGACTAGTCGAGCCGGGGAGCTGTTTTTT. Its translation: CASSPPTSRAGELFF. Full variable domain (missing parts from reference TRBV19 and TRBJ2-2): DGGITQSPKYLFRKEGQNVTLSCEQNLNHDAMYWYRQDPGQGLRLIYYSQIVNDFQKGDIAEGYSVSREKKESFPLTVTSAQKNPTAFYLCASSPPTSRAGELFFGEGSRLTVL.